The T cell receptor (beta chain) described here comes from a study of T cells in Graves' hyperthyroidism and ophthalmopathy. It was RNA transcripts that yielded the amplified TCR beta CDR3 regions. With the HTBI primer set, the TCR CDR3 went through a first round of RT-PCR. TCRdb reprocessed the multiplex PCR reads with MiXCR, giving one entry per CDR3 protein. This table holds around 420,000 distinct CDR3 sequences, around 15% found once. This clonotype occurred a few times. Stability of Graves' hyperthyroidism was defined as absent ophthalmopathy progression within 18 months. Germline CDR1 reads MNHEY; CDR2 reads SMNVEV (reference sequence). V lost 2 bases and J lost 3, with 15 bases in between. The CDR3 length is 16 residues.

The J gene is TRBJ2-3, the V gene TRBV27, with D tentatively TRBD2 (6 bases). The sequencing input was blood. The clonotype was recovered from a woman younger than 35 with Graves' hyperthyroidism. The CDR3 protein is CASSLRGTPTTDTQYF. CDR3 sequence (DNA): TGTGCCAGCAGTTTACGGGGGACTCCCACAACAGATACGCAGTATTTT.